A single T cell receptor beta chain is shown here with its context. Taking its sample share into account, this clone is medium-sized (0.01 to 0.1%). Its antigen target is currently unknown. In this record, gene identifiers and germline sequences come from the mouse. Library creation used the immunoSEQ multiplex PCR assay. Adaptive Biotechnologies performed the TCRbeta CDR3 sequencing at survey depth and reported CDR3 sequences, V/J genes, productive frequency and template counts. Amplification of TCR beta CDR3 regions started from genomic DNA instead of RNA. Turning to the authors' computational methods: Pairwise repertoire overlap between tissues was quantified with Jensen-Shannon divergence, where 1 means complete divergence and 0 identical. Tissues were grouped by single-linkage agglomerative hierarchical clustering of pairwise JSD values, and the clustering results were shown as dendrograms. All patient samples were analyzed with GLIPH2 using simulation_depth 1000, kmer_min_depth 3 and cdr3_length_cutoff 8, and only groups containing more than two unique CDR3s were kept. In a standardized tissue-overlap score, Jaccard GLIPH-group overlap across patients was extrapolated to a standard repertoire size of 1000 clones. Linear mixed-effect models, with tissue as a fixed effect and individual as a random effect, were used to test how diversity related to clinical or experimental variables. TCRdb holds this immuneACCESS table with in-frame rearrangements only. Some clones are missing; in checked studies, unresolved V genes explain under half, and the rest has no known cause. Clonal size and the V and J genes are those of that table, whereas D and trimming came from the DNA. A total of about 3,000 clones appear in this sample, roughly 43% of them only once. Roughly 27% of the sample is taken by the ten largest.

These data originate in a study of tissue T cells after allogeneic stem cell transplantation (dated 2022 in TCRdb). Notes on the research overall: The study profiled TCR beta repertoires in many tissues obtained from research autopsies of patients with and without GVHD, and also in mouse models of GVHD. The human part of the study was a prospective observational study with no blinding and no randomization.

The intended sense of this specimen's time point label: mouse harvest day 14 after allogeneic transplant. Each mouse graft, delivered by tail vein injection, combined 10^6 splenic CD5+ T cells with 10^7 T-cell-depleted bone marrow cells. To model GVHD in mice, a major MHC-mismatch B6 (H2b) into BALB/c (H2d) model was used, and tissues were profiled at day 7 or 14. On day 7 or 14 post-transplant, mouse tissues and retro-orbital blood were harvested with separate sterile tools for each animal, and livers were flushed before harvest. Before genomic DNA was isolated with the DNeasy Blood & Tissue Kit, mouse tissues were minced with razor blades in buffered saline. The paper's findings and limits, for the study overall: Not many T cell clones showed up in more than one patient, yet clustering based on motifs uncovered repertoire signatures that were shared across patients in a tissue-specific way. Within patients, how anatomically similar tissues were was a major factor shaping TCR repertoire composition, regardless of disease or transplant status. The study did not establish which tissue TCRs were alloreactive or antigen-specific, and some clones may have been host cells that persisted. Blood and spleen T cells captured only a limited portion of the TCR repertoire detected in tissues, in both patients and mice. A small and clinically heterogeneous patient cohort was studied, and sampling depth was acknowledged as a limitation.

The sequence was obtained from a female BALB/c mouse given C57BL/6 T cells with graft-versus-host disease after an allogeneic hematopoietic cell transplant. The sample taken for sequencing was gut tissue.

The CDR3 amino acid sequence is: CSSSQVGVDQNTLYF. Partial CDR3 DNA: TGCTCCAGCAGTCAAGTAGGGGTGGATCAAAACACCTTGTAC. The sequence links TRBV23 to TRBJ2-4; the D segment call TRBD1 is taken from the table without a DNA check. The DNA ends 1 residue before the CDR3 does, and the rest of the CDR3 is filled in from the germline J gene. There are 15 amino acids in the CDR3, from cysteine to phenylalanine inclusive. Only the CDR3 bases that were read are kept: 42 of them, in frame from base 1. Sequences KGHTA (CDR1) and FQNQQP (CDR2) are obtained from the germline V gene. Reference TRBV23 and TRBJ2-4 proteins supply the regions before and after the CDR3; the full variable domain is: DAAVTQKPRYLIKMKGQEAEMKCIPEKGHTAVFWYQQKQSKELKFLIYFQNQQPLDQIDMVKERFSAVCPSSSLCSLGIRTCEAEDSALYLCSSSQVGVDQNTLYFGAGTRLSVL.